The sequence of this T cell receptor beta chain was determined in a study of cytomegalovirus exposure and HLA in healthy donors. The germline CDR1 and CDR2 sequences are MGHRA and YSYEKL. Trimming took 3 bases from V and 5 from J; bases not matched to a gene: 13. The CDR3 spans 17 residues. Primers for the PCR totalled 60 Vbeta and 13 Jbeta. Method: immunoSEQ multiplex PCR; TCRdb's copy keeps in-frame clones and lacks some. The sample shows some 120,000 clones, approximately 80% of them seen only once. This clonotype was obtained from a woman aged 18-29 years in good health and CMV-seropositive. The chain combines TRBV4-1 with TRBJ2-1; TRBD1 matches at 7 bases. The sample comprised PBMCs. The CDR3 nucleotides are TGCGCCAGCAGCCAGCACCGTGAGACAGGGACAGACAATGAGCAGTTCTTC. Residues: CASSQHRETGTDNEQFF.